The entry that follows covers one T cell receptor beta chain sequence. Its cognate antigen is unknown. The sample comes from a study of T cells after yellow fever vaccination. TCRdb redid the calling of the 5' RACE reads with MiXCR, one entry per CDR3 protein. The repertoire holds about 260,000 distinct CDR3 sequences, with roughly 13% as singletons. The germline V gene encodes CDR1 SGHRS and CDR2 YFSETQ. V lost 3 bases to trimming and J lost 7 bases, with 13 bases between them. This CDR3 contains 14 residues. Points from the study as a whole: Most primary-vaccination clones recurred post-booster (approximately 95% CD4, roughly 91% CD8). A small share of clonotypes appeared in both CD4 and CD8 compartments.

This TCR was sampled from a man younger than 45 who received the YFV17D yellow fever vaccine. The chain couples TRBV5-1 to TRBJ2-2; D is possibly TRBD2 (5 bases). Sequenced here: CD4+ T cells sorted from PBMCs, sampled 45 days after the yellow fever booster vaccination. The CDR3 reads CASSSGEGVGELFF. CDR3 nucleotide sequence: TGCGCCAGCAGCTCGGGCGAGGGCGTCGGGGAGCTGTTTTTT.